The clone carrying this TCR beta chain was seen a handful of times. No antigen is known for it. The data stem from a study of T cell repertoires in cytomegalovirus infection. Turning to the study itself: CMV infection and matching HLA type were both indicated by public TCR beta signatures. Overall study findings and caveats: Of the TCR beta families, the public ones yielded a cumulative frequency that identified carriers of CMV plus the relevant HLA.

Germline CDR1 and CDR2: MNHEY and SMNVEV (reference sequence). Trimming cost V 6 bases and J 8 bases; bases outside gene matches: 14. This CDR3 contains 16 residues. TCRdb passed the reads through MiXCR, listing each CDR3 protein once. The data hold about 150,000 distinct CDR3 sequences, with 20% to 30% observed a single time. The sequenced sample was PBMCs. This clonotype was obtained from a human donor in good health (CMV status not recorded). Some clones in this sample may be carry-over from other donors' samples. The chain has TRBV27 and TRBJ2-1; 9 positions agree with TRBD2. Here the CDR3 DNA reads TGTGCCAGCAGCAGACAAGCGGGAGGCCCTAGGGATGAGCAGTTCTTC. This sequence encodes CASSRQAGGPRDEQFF.